Given below is one T cell receptor (beta chain) in context. One junction end does not reproduce the germline sequence, and a read error may be involved. Other DNA sequences in the sample encode the same CDR3. This sample is part of a study of cytomegalovirus exposure and HLA in healthy donors. PCR used 60 Vbeta primers and 13 Jbeta primers. TCRdb's copy holds only in-frame clones and misses some; the assay was immunoSEQ multiplex PCR. The data show over 100,000 clones, 83% seen once. Germline CDR1 and CDR2: KGHSH and LQKENI. This CDR3 comprises 16 residues. The TCR comes from a man aged 40-49 years in good health and CMV-seronegative. The chain links TRBV18 to TRBJ2-7; 9 bases align to TRBD1. The sample comprised PBMCs. In DNA, the CDR3 is TGTGCTAGCTCAACGTCTGAAGGACAGGGGATCTACGAGCAGTACTTC. Its translation: CASSTSEGQGIYEQYF. The variable domain in full, with the rest retrieved from reference TRBV18 and TRBJ2-7, is NAGVMQNPRHLVRRRGQEARLRCSPMKGHSHVYWYRQLPEEGLKFMVYLQKENIIDESGMPKERFSAEFPKEGPSILRIQQVVRGDSAAYFCASSTSEGQGIYEQYFGPGTRLTVT.